A selection of T cell receptor beta chains follows, all from one sample in a study of Tregs in tolerant kidney transplant recipients. These receptors have no known antigen. Data came from immunoSEQ multiplex PCR; TCRdb stores just in-frame clones and leaves some out. The sample lists about 15,000 clones, 53% occurring once. Here the sequenced sample was CD4+ T cells from blood cultured with allogeneic cells, taken before the transplant. These receptors originate from a human patient who received a combined kidney and bone marrow transplant. Each CDR3 is given with its conserved first and last residue. A D gene is named only where the DNA matches it firmly. Clone size is given for some rows only: seen once, a few or many times, or a class if the clone is expanded.

size	J	V	D	CDR3	DNA
once	TRBJ1-1	TRBV28	.	CASEVNTEAFF	TGTGCCAGCGAGGTGAACACTGAAGCTTTCTTT
.	TRBJ2-7	TRBV15	TRBD2	CATSRARLANYEQYF	TGTGCCACCAGCAGGGCCAGACTAGCGAACTACGAGCAGTACTTC
medium-sized	TRBJ1-5	TRBV6-6	.	CASSLGRAINQPQHF	TGTGCCAGCAGTTTGGGCAGGGCTATAAATCAGCCCCAGCATTTT
.	TRBJ2-3	TRBV5-4	.	CASSPSVGASEYRTQYF	TGTGCCAGCAGCCCCAGCGTCGGGGCTAGCGAATATCGTACGCAGTATTTT
few	TRBJ2-5	TRBV25-1	TRBD1	CASRKTGGETQYF	TGTGCCAGCAGAAAGACAGGGGGGGAGACCCAGTACTTC
.	TRBJ2-1	TRBV19	TRBD1	CATQGDWYEQFF	TGTGCCACCCAGGGGGATTGGTATGAGCAGTTCTTC
.	TRBJ2-2	TRBV15	.	CATSRDKGAGELFF	TGTGCCACCAGCAGAGATAAGGGAGCCGGGGAGCTGTTTTTT
.	TRBJ2-5	TRBV5-5	TRBD2	CASKGLARETQYF	TGTGCCAGCAAGGGACTAGCCCGGGAGACCCAGTACTTC
.	TRBJ2-1	TRBV19	.	CASGTGSSYNEQFF	TGTGCCAGTGGCACAGGAAGCTCCTACAATGAGCAGTTCTTC
.	TRBJ1-2	TRBV5-1	TRBD1	CASSLAGTGNGYTF	TGCGCCAGCAGCTTGGCCGGGACAGGGAATGGCTACACCTTC
.	TRBJ2-2	TRBV19	.	CASRRRDGELFF	TGTGCCAGTAGAAGAAGAGACGGGGAGCTGTTTTTT
.	TRBJ1-2	TRBV19	.	CASSIRGTEVYGYTF	TGTGCCAGTAGTATACGGGGGACTGAGGTCTATGGCTACACCTTC
.	TRBJ2-3	TRBV6-1	.	CASSEALRQIGPDTQYF	TGTGCCAGCAGTGAAGCGCTTCGACAGATCGGTCCAGATACGCAGTATTTT
.	TRBJ1-5	TRBV27	TRBD1	CASSPRRGRGDQPQHF	TGTGCCAGCAGCCCCCGGAGGGGCAGGGGGGATCAGCCCCAGCATTTT
.	TRBJ1-2	TRBV4-3	.	CASNSRQGYGYTF	TGCGCCAGCAATTCGCGGCAGGGGTATGGCTACACCTTC
.	TRBJ2-4	TRBV19	.	CASSPGFAKNIQYF	TGTGCCAGTAGTCCAGGGTTCGCCAAAAACATTCAGTACTTC
once	TRBJ2-5	TRBV7-9	.	CASSSQGGPEGETQYF	TGTGCCAGCAGCTCCCAGGGGGGACCCGAGGGGGAGACCCAGTACTTC
.	TRBJ1-6	TRBV5-1	.	CASSSGEINSPLHF	TGCGCCAGCAGCTCGGGGGAGATCAATTCCCCCCTCCACTTT
few	TRBJ1-3	TRBV18	TRBD1	CASSHGTASGNTIYF	TGTGCCAGCTCACACGGGACAGCCTCTGGAAACACCATATATTTT
medium-sized	TRBJ1-5	TRBV2	.	CASRQITGFGPQHF	TGTGCCAGCAGGCAAATAACAGGGTTTGGGCCCCAGCATTTT
.	TRBJ2-7	TRBV6-6	.	CASSYTSRERGEQYF	TGTGCCAGCAGTTACACCAGCAGGGAAAGAGGCGAGCAGTACTTC
few	TRBJ1-2	TRBV28	.	CASTNSPQVRYGYTF	TGTGCCAGCACCAATAGTCCCCAGGTCCGCTATGGCTACACCTTC
few	TRBJ2-7	TRBV6-5	TRBD1	CASTPLDRGYEQYF	TGTGCCAGCACCCCTTTAGACAGGGGATACGAGCAGTACTTC
.	TRBJ2-2	TRBV5-1	TRBD1	CASSGTGVIGELFF	TGCGCCAGCAGCGGGACAGGGGTAATCGGGGAGCTGTTTTTT
.	TRBJ1-2	TRBV29-1	TRBD1	CSVAGTGSDGYTF	TGCAGCGTGGCCGGGACAGGGAGCGATGGCTACACCTTC
.	TRBJ2-7	TRBV4-2	.	CASSQVHGSNYEQYF	TGTGCCAGCAGCCAAGTCCACGGGTCTAACTACGAGCAGTACTTC
.	TRBJ1-1	TRBV7-9	.	CASSFAGGGEAFF	TGTGCCAGCAGCTTCGCGGGGGGGGGTGAAGCTTTCTTT
medium-sized	TRBJ1-6	TRBV27	TRBD1	CASSFRTGGSYNSPLHF	TGTGCCAGCAGTTTTAGGACAGGCGGCTCCTATAATTCACCCCTCCACTTT
few	TRBJ2-3	TRBV21-1	.	CASREARSTDTQYF	TGTGCCAGCAGGGAAGCGAGGAGCACAGATACGCAGTATTTT
few	TRBJ1-2	TRBV5-1	.	CASSLGRGPNYGYTF	TGCGCCAGCAGCTTGGGCAGGGGCCCCAACTATGGCTACACCTTC
few	TRBJ2-7	TRBV28	TRBD2	CASSFGLAEVGYEQYF	TGTGCCAGCAGTTTTGGGCTAGCGGAAGTGGGCTACGAGCAGTACTTC
few	TRBJ2-3	TRBV18	TRBD1	CASSPRQGAVQDTQYF	TGTGCCAGCTCACCCCGTCAGGGGGCGGTTCAAGATACGCAGTATTTT
medium-sized	TRBJ2-7	TRBV2	TRBD2	CASSERVAGIYEQYF	TGTGCCAGCAGTGAAAGGGTAGCGGGGATCTACGAGCAGTACTTC
.	TRBJ1-5	TRBV2	TRBD1	CASRGQSGQPQHF	TGTGCCAGCAGGGGACAGTCCGGTCAGCCCCAGCATTTT
.	TRBJ1-6	TRBV7-9	.	CASSLAEGSPLHF	TGTGCCAGCAGCTTAGCGGAGGGATCACCCCTCCACTTT
.	TRBJ2-3	TRBV7-2	TRBD2	CASSTSGRPTDTQYF	TGTGCCAGCAGCACTAGCGGGAGGCCCACCGATACGCAGTATTTT
once	TRBJ2-5	TRBV30	TRBD1	CAWSVQGGGKTQYF	TGTGCCTGGAGTGTACAGGGGGGTGGCAAGACCCAGTACTTC
.	TRBJ2-1	TRBV7-2	TRBD2	CASSFFGRVTYNEQFF	TGTGCCAGCAGCTTTTTCGGGAGGGTCACCTACAATGAGCAGTTCTTC
once	TRBJ1-6	TRBV5-6	.	CASSLGAGYHNSPLHF	TGTGCCAGCAGCTTGGGGGCAGGGTACCATAATTCCCCCCTCCACTTT
.	TRBJ2-1	TRBV18	.	CASSPLISYNEQFF	TGTGCCAGCTCACCTCTAATCTCCTACAATGAGCAGTTCTTC
.	TRBJ2-5	TRBV4-2	TRBD2	CASSQDIMREVETQYF	TGTGCCAGCAGCCAAGATATAATGCGGGAGGTAGAGACCCAGTACTTC
few	TRBJ2-3	TRBV9	.	CASSATGSGTDTQYF	TGTGCCAGCAGCGCAACAGGTAGCGGTACAGATACGCAGTATTTT
few	TRBJ1-2	TRBV9	.	CASSVGVPGSYPYGYTF	TGTGCCAGCAGCGTAGGAGTACCAGGATCCTATCCCTATGGCTACACCTTC
.	TRBJ2-3	TRBV6-1	TRBD2	CASSEEPAGGFKDTQYF	TGTGCCAGCAGTGAAGAACCAGCGGGGGGTTTCAAAGATACGCAGTATTTT
few	TRBJ2-7	TRBV9	.	CASSVEGGNYEQYF	TGTGCCAGCAGCGTAGAGGGGGGGAACTACGAGCAGTACTTC
few	TRBJ2-7	TRBV18	.	CASSQGNSGEQYF	TGTGCCAGCTCACAGGGGAATAGCGGCGAGCAGTACTTC
few	TRBJ2-1	TRBV7-3	TRBD2	CASSANGGSYNEQFF	TGTGCCAGCAGCGCGAACGGGGGGTCCTACAATGAGCAGTTCTTC
medium-sized	TRBJ1-2	TRBV7-9	TRBD1	CASSWRDRGYTF	TGTGCCAGCAGCTGGCGGGACAGGGGCTACACCTTC
.	TRBJ2-3	TRBV7-3	.	CASSPSTRVGDTQYF	TGTGCCAGCAGCCCGTCCACGAGGGTTGGAGATACGCAGTATTTT
.	TRBJ2-7	TRBV11-3	.	CASSLDRFYEQYF	TGTGCCAGCAGCTTAGATCGGTTTTACGAGCAGTACTTC
few	TRBJ1-5	TRBV28	TRBD1	CASSLTGRQPQHF	TGTGCCAGCAGTTTGACAGGGCGTCAGCCCCAGCATTTT
medium-sized	TRBJ2-3	TRBV5-1	TRBD2	CASSLREGSSTDTQYF	TGCGCCAGCAGCTTACGGGAGGGGTCCAGCACAGATACGCAGTATTTT
few	TRBJ1-2	TRBV5-6	TRBD1	CASSSPTGNYGYTF	TGTGCCAGCAGTTCCCCGACAGGGAACTATGGCTACACCTTC
.	TRBJ2-3	TRBV9	.	CASSVGGRVGDTQYF	TGTGCCAGCAGCGTAGGCGGCAGAGTGGGAGATACGCAGTATTTT
few	TRBJ2-7	TRBV10-3	.	CATSKENYEQYF	TGTGCCACCAGCAAAGAGAACTACGAGCAGTACTTC
.	TRBJ2-5	TRBV28	TRBD2	CASSLKLAGVLEQYF	TGTGCCAGCAGTTTGAAGCTAGCGGGGGTACTTGAGCAGTACTTC
large	TRBJ1-5	TRBV15	TRBD1	CATREAGGTQPQHF	TGTGCCACCAGGGAAGCAGGGGGCACTCAGCCCCAGCATTTT